The 24 T cell receptor beta chains below come from one sample, sequenced in a study of OX40 agonist ivuxolimab in advanced cancers. The repertoire was sequenced with immunoSEQ multiplex PCR; TCRdb's copy has only in-frame clones and lacks some. The profile covers roughly 62,000 clones, with 80% to 90% appearing a single time and 4.7% taken by the ten largest. Specimen: CD4+ or CD8+ T cells sorted from blood, collected in a trial of the OX40 agonist ivuxolimab. Receptor source: an adult with an advanced solid tumor such as melanoma, head and neck, liver or kidney cancer.

The CDR3 loop reads CASSPSNNYGYTF. For the CDR3, the DNA is TGTGCCAGCAGTCCTTCCAATAACTATGGCTACACCTTC. J is TRBJ1-2 and V is TRBV6-1; D is undetermined. Germline-derived CDR1 and CDR2 are MNHNS and SASEGT. V was clipped by 5 bases and J by 1 base, with 8 bases between them. The CDR3 is 13 residues long.

V is TRBV5-1 and J is TRBJ1-6, with a possible D match to TRBD1 (6 bases). V dropped 1 base and J dropped 2 bases, with 16 bases sitting between them. The CDR3 runs 18 residues. Germline CDR1 is SGHRS and CDR2 is YFSETQ. The CDR3 DNA reads as TGCGCCAGCAGCTTGACCTCCAGGGGTTCCCCCTATAATTCACCCCTCCACTTT. Amino acids: CASSLTSRGSPYNSPLHF.

The chain recombines TRBV5-1 with TRBJ2-5; perhaps TRBD2 as D (6 bases). V shed 0 bases and J shed 0 bases, with 9 bases lying between them. Germline V lookup: CDR1 SGHRS, CDR2 YFSETQ. The CDR3 sequence is 15 residues long. Written as DNA, the CDR3 is TGCGCCAGCAGCTTGGGACTAGATTACCAAGAGACCCAGTACTTC. It specifies CASSLGLDYQETQYF.

This clone was observed once. This chain uses TRBV27 with TRBJ1-2, with TRBD1 as a possible D gene (5 bases). CDR1 is MNHEY and CDR2 is SMNVEV in the germline V gene (reference sequence). There are 14 residues in the CDR3. V was pared by 5 bases and J by 6 bases, with 16 bases between. The CDR3 sequence: CASSEGYVGDGYTF. The DNA for the CDR3 is TGTGCCAGCAGTGAGGGGTACGTCGGAGATGGCTACACCTTC.

V gene TRBV4-1 combines with J gene TRBJ1-4; TRBD1 is a possible D gene (5 bases). CDR3 size: 15 residues. CDR1 and CDR2 from the germline V gene are MGHRA and YSYEKL. The V and J ends lost 3 bases and 4 bases respectively, with 12 bases between them. CDR3 DNA sequence: TGCGCCAGCAGCCACCCACAGGCTTTTAATGAAAAACTGTTTTTT. Amino acids: CASSHPQAFNEKLFF.

The chain joins TRBV7-2 to TRBJ2-3; D perhaps matches TRBD1 (6 bases). The CDR3 consists of 18 residues. V was clipped by 0 bases and J by 6 bases, with 22 bases between them. Germline V CDR1 and CDR2: SGHTA, FQGNSA. DNA of the CDR3: TGTGCCAGCAGCTTAGCCTCACACCGGGACACGGTAGGGGATACGCAGTATTTT. Translated: CASSLASHRDTVGDTQYF.

The chain employs TRBV2 and TRBJ2-2, with 10 positions matching TRBD2. Trimming removed 5 bases from V and 3 bases from J; junction bases left unmatched: 6. The CDR3 has 16 residues. Germline lookup yields CDR1 SNHLY and CDR2 FYNNEI. The CDR3 spells CASSFSGRDDTGELFF. For the CDR3, the DNA is TGTGCCAGCAGTTTCAGCGGGAGGGACGACACCGGGGAGCTGTTTTTT.

This clone was seen more than once but under ten times. The V and J genes are TRBV11-2 and TRBJ2-7; the D is unclear. The germline V gene has CDR1 SGHAT and CDR2 FQNNGV. The CDR3 has 13 amino acids. V gave up 4 bases and J gave up 2 bases, with 9 bases separating them. CDR3 sequence: CASSSPWPYEQYF. The CDR3 DNA reads TGTGCCAGCAGCTCGCCCTGGCCCTACGAGCAGTACTTC. The full variable domain, completed using reference TRBV11-2 and TRBJ2-7, is EAGVAQSPRYKIIEKRQSVAFWCNPISGHATLYWYQQILGQGPKLLIQFQNNGVVDDSQLPKDRFSAERLKGVDSTLKIQPAKLEDSAVYLCASSSPWPYEQYFGPGTRLTVT.

CDR3 in DNA: TGTGCCAGCAGCTTAGCGCAGAGTGAGACCCAGTACTTC. It yields the protein CASSLAQSETQYF. The J gene is TRBJ2-5, the V gene TRBV7-8; D gene ambiguous. This CDR3 is 13 amino acids long. The V gene's germline CDR1 is SGHVS and CDR2 FQNEAQ. Trimming took 0 bases from V and 5 from J, leaving 7 bases between them.

The rearrangement joins TRBV9 to TRBJ2-3; D is unresolved. The germline gives CDR1 SGDLS, CDR2 YYNGEE. CDR3 size: 15 residues. Trimming shortened V by 4 bases and J by 1 base, and 13 bases separated the two germline ends. For the CDR3, the DNA is TGTGCCAGCAGCCGTCTGGGCCTCGGCACAGATACGCAGTATTTT. This translates into CASSRLGLGTDTQYF.

The count of this clone is one. The chain is built from TRBV12-5 and TRBJ2-1, with D hard to call. The V gene's germline CDR1 is LGHNT and CDR2 FRNRAP. CDR3 size: 13 residues. The ends were cut back, 3 bases at V and 5 bases at J, with 8 bases in the middle. The DNA of the CDR3 is TGTGCTAGTGGTTTCCCCAGGAACAATGAGCAGTTCTTC. Translated, it gives CASGFPRNNEQFF.

The rearrangement uses TRBV28 and TRBJ1-5; possible D gene TRBD1, 5 bases. The germline gives CDR1 MDHEN, CDR2 SYDVKM. This CDR3 is 12 amino acids long. Trimming removed 8 bases from V and 7 bases from J, with 12 bases in between. The CDR3 bases are TGTGCCAGCGAACGGGGCGGACAGCCCCAGCATTTT. The encoded protein is CASERGGQPQHF.

This clone was counted a few times. The rearrangement links TRBV11-3 to TRBJ2-6, with TRBD1 matching 9 bases. CDR1 SGHNT and CDR2 YENEEA come from the germline V gene. V gave up 5 bases and J gave up 4 bases; unmatched junction bases: 9. This CDR3 has 17 residues. The CDR3 region is CASSRTGTGSGANVLTF. CDR3 bases: TGTGCCAGCAGCCGAACCGGGACAGGGTCCGGGGCCAACGTCCTGACTTTC.

The genes are TRBV6-5 and TRBJ2-2; D is unresolved. Deletions cut 4 bases from V and 4 bases from J, with 10 bases between. The CDR3 is 14 amino acids. Germline loops: CDR1 MNHEY, CDR2 SVGAGI. Written as DNA, the CDR3 is TGTGCCAGCAGTTCCCAGTTCCGCACCGGGGAGCTGTTTTTT. It yields the protein CASSSQFRTGELFF.

The V and J genes are TRBV4-1 and TRBJ2-5, with D unclear. The V gene's germline CDR1 is MGHRA and CDR2 YSYEKL. The CDR3 is made up of 14 amino acids. Trimming cost V 1 base and J 5 bases, with 11 bases left between them. This chain's CDR3 is CASSQGVGLETQYF. The CDR3 DNA is TGCGCCAGCAGCCAAGGGGTCGGGCTTGAGACCCAGTACTTC.

The chain joins TRBV15 to TRBJ2-5; 8 nucleotides line up with TRBD2. CDR3 size: 15 residues. V shed 4 bases, J shed 4 bases, and the junction held 8 bases outside the gene matches. Germline V lookup: CDR1 LNHNV, CDR2 YYDKDF (reference sequence). CDR3 coding DNA: TGTGCCACCAGCACGGGACTAGAGGTGCGAGAGACCCAGTACTTC. Amino acid sequence: CATSTGLEVRETQYF.

This chain uses TRBV27 with TRBJ1-1; no firm D call. From germline, CDR1 is MNHEY and CDR2 SMNVEV (reference sequence). The CDR3 is 15 amino acids. V was clipped by 8 bases and J by 1 base, with 17 bases between them. CDR3 coding DNA: TGTGCCAGCTTGTCAGATAGGCAGCCGAACACTGAAGCTTTCTTT. Translation gives CASLSDRQPNTEAFF.

The J gene is TRBJ2-5, the V gene TRBV7-8, with a tentative D call TRBD2 (6 bases). V was trimmed by 3 bases and J by 2 bases, leaving 13 bases between them. The CDR3 totals 15 residues. CDR1 and CDR2 (germline): SGHVS, FQNEAQ. The CDR3 DNA is TGTGCCAGCAGCTTGGTTCTGGGGAGGCAAGAGACCCAGTACTTC. Protein: CASSLVLGRQETQYF.

The chain carries TRBV28 and TRBJ1-5; D is unclear. Trimming took off 3 bases at V and 3 bases at J, with 9 bases between the two ends. Germline V CDR1 and CDR2: MDHEN, SYDVKM. The CDR3 consists of 14 residues. The CDR3 sequence: CASSFHGNNQPQHF. In DNA, the CDR3 is TGTGCCAGCAGTTTCCACGGAAACAATCAGCCCCAGCATTTT.

The V call is TRBV28, the J call TRBJ2-7; D tentatively fits TRBD1 or TRBD2 (6 bases each). Germline V gene lookup returns CDR1 MDHEN and CDR2 SYDVKM. V was clipped by 5 bases and J by 9 bases, with 29 bases between them. The CDR3 runs to 17 residues. CDR3 sequence (DNA): TGTGCCAGCAGTCTTCAGGGGTCGGCTAGCCCTTGGGGGGTGCAGTACTTC. Its protein product is CASSLQGSASPWGVQYF.

The chain links TRBV10-3 to TRBJ2-7; 7 bases match TRBD2. The CDR3 has 14 amino acids. Germline V gives CDR1 ENHRY, CDR2 SYGVKD. The V gene end was trimmed by 11 bases and the J gene end by 1 base; junction bases not matched to a gene: 11. The CDR3 nucleotides are TGTGCCGTCCGGGAGCGGGGAACGTCCTACGAGCAGTACTTC. It codes for CAVRERGTSYEQYF.

Here the CDR3 reads CASITTPGLGSEQYF. In DNA form, the CDR3 reads TGTGCCAGCATAACGACCCCCGGCCTTGGAAGCGAGCAGTACTTC. The chain combines TRBV5-6 with TRBJ2-7; D is ambiguous. Trimming pared 6 bases from V and 6 bases from J, leaving 22 bases between. The CDR3 spans 15 residues. Germline CDR1 SGHDT, CDR2 YYEEEE.

V usage is TRBV2 and J usage is TRBJ2-4; D gene ambiguous. Germline values: CDR1 SNHLY, CDR2 FYNNEI. The CDR3 is made up of 14 amino acids. The germline V and J ends were trimmed by 6 bases and 6 bases, with 15 bases remaining between them. CDR3 residues: CASRRLALANIQYF. In nucleotides, the CDR3 is TGTGCCAGCAGAAGGTTAGCACTGGCAAACATTCAGTACTTC.

The rearrangement uses TRBV18 and TRBJ2-7; 8 bases line up with TRBD1. From germline, CDR1 is KGHSH and CDR2 LQKENI. The V segment lost 6 bases and the J segment 6 bases; nucleotides outside the gene matches: 13. The CDR3 runs 15 residues. CDR3 protein: CASSPLGQGVGEQYF. CDR3 bases: TGTGCCAGCTCTCCTCTAGGACAGGGCGTGGGCGAGCAGTACTTC.